Each of the 11 T cell receptor beta chains below was sequenced from the same sample in a study of T cell responses to AZD1222 COVID-19 vaccine. The protocol was immunoSEQ multiplex PCR, while the TCRdb copy is restricted to in-frame clones and leaves out a portion. The sample includes about 120,000 clones, 80% to 95% of them seen just once. The material sequenced was peripheral blood, taken 28 days after the second AZD1222 dose. Receptors were obtained from an adult who received the AZD1222 COVID-19 vaccine.

This sequence joins TRBV29-1 and TRBJ2-5; 8 bases fit TRBD2. CDR3 length: 16 residues. V shed 7 bases, J shed 4 bases, and the junction held 17 bases outside the gene matches. Germline V gene data show CDR1 as SQVTM and CDR2 as ANQGSEA. CDR3 in DNA: TGCAGCGCACGAGGGTTTAGCGGGACTTCCCCAGAGACCCAGTACTTC. It specifies CSARGFSGTSPETQYF. Based on the CDR3 plus reference TRBV29-1 and TRBJ2-5, the full variable domain is SAVISQKPSRDICQRGTSLTIQCQVDSQVTMMFWYRQQPGQSLTLIATANQGSEATYESGFVIDKFPISRPNLTFSTLTVSNMSPEDSSIYLCSARGFSGTSPETQYFGPGTRLLVL.

The chain joins TRBV7-2 to TRBJ1-2, with TRBD1 as a possible D gene (6 bases). In germline, CDR1 is SGHTA, CDR2 FQGNSA. This CDR3 comprises 14 residues. V was cut by 3 bases and J by 2 bases, with 10 bases left in between. CDR3 protein: CASSLDSQNYGYTF. The CDR3 DNA is TGTGCCAGCAGCTTGGACAGCCAAAACTATGGCTACACCTTC.

The chain links TRBV11-2 to TRBJ2-3, with D unresolved. Germline lookup yields CDR1 SGHAT and CDR2 FQNNGV. The CDR3 is 14 amino acids. With 1 base removed from V and 4 bases from J, the gap between germline ends came to 9 bases. The CDR3 coding sequence is TGTGCCAGCAGCTTAGTAGGAAGAGCAGATACGCAGTATTTT. Translation: CASSLVGRADTQYF.

CDR3 DNA: TGTGCCAGCAGCTTGGAGGAGGGGCTTGGCGAGCAGTACTTC. Translating gives CASSLEEGLGEQYF. This chain joins TRBV5-4 and TRBJ2-7; a weak D match, TRBD2 (6 bases). V was pared by 0 bases and J by 6 bases, with 13 bases between. CDR3 length equals 14 residues. The germline V gene has CDR1 SGHNT and CDR2 YYREEE (reference sequence).

J is TRBJ2-3 and V is TRBV21-1; TRBD2 is the table's D call and was not checked against the DNA. TRBV21-1 is assigned pseudogene status. CDR3 size: 14 residues. In DNA form, the CDR3 reads TGTGCCAGCTATGGGGGGAATTCAACAGATACGCAGTATTTT. The encoded protein is CASYGGNSTDTQYF.

This rearrangement joins TRBV19 to TRBJ2-5; TRBD1 agrees at 12 bases. CDR3 length equals 14 residues. Trimming removed 3 bases from V and 5 bases from J; junction bases left unmatched: 1. Germline-derived CDR1 and CDR2 are LNHDA and SQIVND (reference sequence). CDR3 residues: CASSMGQGAETQYF. In DNA, the CDR3 is TGTGCCAGTAGTATGGGACAGGGGGCGGAGACCCAGTACTTC. The whole variable domain, filled in from reference TRBV19 and TRBJ2-5, reads DGGITQSPKYLFRKEGQNVTLSCEQNLNHDAMYWYRQDPGQGLRLIYYSQIVNDFQKGDIAEGYSVSREKKESFPLTVTSAQKNPTAFYLCASSMGQGAETQYFGPGTRLLVL.

J is TRBJ1-1 and V is TRBV28; 7 nucleotides align to TRBD1. CDR3 length: 14 residues. V dropped 6 bases and J dropped 1; count of bases not matched to a gene: 5. Looked up from germline, CDR1 is MDHEN and CDR2 is SYDVKM. CDR3: CASRLSGGNTEAFF. CDR3 nucleotides: TGTGCCAGCAGACTATCAGGGGGGAACACTGAAGCTTTCTTT.

The chain uses TRBV20-1 and TRBJ1-2; no reliable D call. Trimming removed 5 bases from V and 2 bases from J, with 6 bases in between. The CDR3 consists of 11 residues. Germline loops: CDR1 DFQATT, CDR2 SNEGSKA (reference sequence). The CDR3 DNA follows: TGCAGTGCTTCCGAGAACTATGGCTACACCTTC. This codes for CSASENYGYTF.

The V call is TRBV9, the J call TRBJ2-7, with TRBD2 matching over 9 bases. V trimming: 3 bases; J trimming: 7 bases; junction bases outside the gene matches: 11. Per the germline V gene, CDR1 is SGDLS and CDR2 is YYNGEE. The CDR3 runs 15 residues. The CDR3 loop is CASSDGTSPKAEQYF. The CDR3 DNA reads as TGTGCCAGCAGCGATGGGACTAGCCCAAAGGCGGAGCAGTACTTC.

The chain employs TRBV28 and TRBJ1-5, with D possibly matching TRBD1 (6 bases). V lost 5 bases and J 6 bases, leaving 20 bases between the germline ends. Germline-derived CDR1 and CDR2 are MDHEN and SYDVKM. This CDR3 is 16 amino acids long. The CDR3 DNA follows: TGTGCCAGCAGTCCAGACGGTACAGGGTATCGTCAGCCCCAGCATTTT. Protein sequence: CASSPDGTGYRQPQHF.

The J gene is TRBJ2-3, the V gene TRBV5-6, with TRBD1 matching over 7 bases. The trim removed 5 bases at V and 1 base at J, leaving 10 bases unmatched. The CDR3 runs 16 residues. Germline V gene sequence: CDR1 SGHDT, CDR2 YYEEEE. The CDR3 nucleotides are TGTGCCAGCAGAAAGACAGGGCAGCGAGGCACAGATACGCAGTATTTT. It yields the protein CASRKTGQRGTDTQYF.